This TCR beta chain was captured by sequencing in a study of T cell changes during pregnancy in multiple sclerosis. The CDR3 runs 13 residues. Germline values: CDR1 MNHNS, CDR2 SASEGT. The V gene lost 3 bases and the J gene lost 6 bases, with 8 bases spanning the gap. TCRdb's copy holds only in-frame clones and misses some; the assay was immunoSEQ multiplex PCR. The profile shows about 38,000 clones, roughly 90% of them singletons. This receptor was taken from a female donor with multiple sclerosis, enrolled in a pregnancy study. This rearrangement joins TRBV6-1 to TRBJ2-2; D is unresolved. Sample: CD8+ T cells from peripheral blood mononuclear cells, taken in the third trimester of pregnancy. DNA for the CDR3: TGTGCCAGCAGTGACCTTGACTCCGGGGAGCTGTTTTTT. Amino acid sequence: CASSDLDSGELFF.